Each of the 13 T cell receptor beta chains below was sequenced from the same sample in a study of OX40 agonist ivuxolimab in advanced cancers. The table came from immunoSEQ multiplex PCR; TCRdb's copy has only in-frame clones and leaves some out. The sample shows 40,000 to 45,000 clones, 85% to 90% of them seen only once. Material: CD4+ or CD8+ T cells sorted from blood, obtained in a trial of the OX40 agonist ivuxolimab. All receptors come from an adult with an advanced solid tumor such as melanoma, head and neck, liver or kidney cancer.

This rearrangement joins TRBV19 to TRBJ2-7, with unresolved D. The CDR3 runs to 14 residues. In germline, CDR1 is LNHDA, CDR2 SQIVND (reference sequence). Trimming removed 5 bases from V and 2 bases from J, with 13 bases in between. The CDR3 reads CASSSGVLPYEQYF. The CDR3 region has the DNA TGTGCCAGTAGTTCCGGAGTTTTGCCCTACGAGCAGTACTTC. The whole variable domain, remainder taken from reference TRBV19 and TRBJ2-7, is DGGITQSPKYLFRKEGQNVTLSCEQNLNHDAMYWYRQDPGQGLRLIYYSQIVNDFQKGDIAEGYSVSREKKESFPLTVTSAQKNPTAFYLCASSSGVLPYEQYFGPGTRLTVT.

The CDR3: CASSPGQGYNEQFF. CDR3 DNA sequence: TGCGCCAGCAGCCCCGGACAGGGCTACAATGAGCAGTTCTTC. The chain recombines TRBV4-1 with TRBJ2-1; 8 nucleotides align to TRBD1. Trimming cost V 4 bases and J 3 bases; bases outside gene matches: 2. The CDR3 is 14 amino acids. Germline V CDR1 and CDR2: MGHRA, YSYEKL.

This chain joins TRBV19 and TRBJ1-5, with D possibly TRBD1 on 5 matching bases. With 1 base removed from V and 2 bases from J, the gap between germline ends came to 15 bases. The CDR3 length is 17 residues. Looked up from germline, CDR1 is LNHDA and CDR2 is SQIVND (reference sequence). CDR3 nucleotide sequence: TGTGCCAGTAGTATAGTTGAGGGGCCGGGCGGCAATCAGCCCCAGCATTTT. Protein: CASSIVEGPGGNQPQHF.

This chain joins TRBV2 and TRBJ1-5; D not resolved. V dropped 7 bases and J dropped 0 bases, with 10 bases sitting between them. Germline-derived CDR1 and CDR2 are SNHLY and FYNNEI. The CDR3 covers 14 residues. CDR3 amino acids: CASTRSDSNQPQHF. Written as DNA, the CDR3 is TGTGCCAGCACCCGAAGCGATAGCAATCAGCCCCAGCATTTT.

The rearrangement links TRBV18 to TRBJ2-7; D is tentatively TRBD1 or TRBD2 (5 bases each). The germline gives CDR1 KGHSH, CDR2 LQKENI. V was shortened by 2 bases and J by 7 bases, with 15 bases between the two germline ends. CDR3 size: 14 residues. CDR3 region: CASSPGTSPKEQYF. CDR3 nucleotides: TGTGCCAGCTCACCAGGGACCTCCCCTAAAGAGCAGTACTTC.

DNA of the CDR3: TGTGCCAGCAGCTCACAACAGGGGAGGGAGCAGTACTTC. Translating it yields CASSSQQGREQYF. The chain links TRBV7-2 to TRBJ2-7; TRBD1 might be the D (7 bases). Trimming removed 4 bases from V and 7 bases from J, with 14 bases in between. The V gene's germline CDR1 is SGHTA and CDR2 FQGNSA. The CDR3 contains 13 residues.

The chain has TRBV7-8 and TRBJ1-3; D possibly corresponds to TRBD1 (5 bases). The V gene lost 4 bases and the J gene lost 0 bases, with 13 bases spanning the gap. The CDR3 has 16 residues. Per the germline V gene, CDR1 is SGHVS and CDR2 is FQNEAQ. The CDR3 protein is CASSSGLPSSGNTIYF. The DNA of the CDR3 is TGTGCCAGCAGCTCGGGACTCCCGAGCTCTGGAAACACCATATATTTT. Supplemented by reference TRBV7-8 and TRBJ1-3, the full variable domain reads GAGVSQSPRYKVAKRGQDVALRCDPISGHVSLFWYQQALGQGPEFLTYFQNEAQLDKSGLPSDRFFAERPEGSVSTLKIQRTQQEDSAVYLCASSSGLPSSGNTIYFGEGSWLTVV.

The rearrangement uses TRBV5-1 and TRBJ1-1; 7 nucleotides agree with TRBD1. This CDR3 comprises 15 residues. Trimming cost V 5 bases and J 0 bases; bases outside gene matches: 7. From germline, CDR1 is SGHRS and CDR2 YFSETQ. The CDR3 nucleotides are TGCGCCAGCAGTACAGGGGACCTTCTGAACACTGAAGCTTTCTTT. Translated, it gives CASSTGDLLNTEAFF.

The gene calls are TRBV27 and TRBJ2-1; maybe TRBD1 (6 bases). The length of the CDR3 is 14 residues. With 3 bases removed from V and 3 bases from J, the gap between germline ends came to 9 bases. Germline CDR1 is MNHEY and CDR2 is SMNVEV (reference sequence). CDR3 in DNA: TGTGCCAGCAGTTTCGACAGGTTCTACAATGAGCAGTTCTTC. Amino acids: CASSFDRFYNEQFF.

This clone rates as medium-sized. The rearrangement joins TRBV4-3 to TRBJ1-2; weak D call: TRBD1 (5 bases). Trimming removed 1 base from V and 11 bases from J, with 20 bases in between. Germline V gene data show CDR1 as LGHNA and CDR2 as YSLEER. There are 15 residues in the CDR3. CDR3 bases: TGCGCCAGCAGCCAAGCGCGCGGTCAGGGTGGGTGGTACACCTTC. Its translation is CASSQARGQGGWYTF.

The chain is built from TRBV6-1 and TRBJ2-3; 10 positions match TRBD1. Germline V gene sequence: CDR1 MNHNS, CDR2 SASEGT. The CDR3 contains 13 residues. V gave up 3 bases and J gave up 10 bases; unmatched junction bases: 4. In DNA form, the CDR3 reads TGTGCCAGCAGTGATGACAGGGGGCGCCCGCAGTATTTT. Amino acid sequence: CASSDDRGRPQYF.

The chain uses TRBV19 and TRBJ1-1; no definite D call. CDR3 length: 16 amino acids. Trimming cost V 7 bases and J 2 bases, with 20 bases left between them. Germline CDR1 is LNHDA and CDR2 is SQIVND (reference sequence). The DNA of the CDR3 is TGTGCCAGTATGGTAAGCGGTACGGGAGCCAACACTGAAGCTTTCTTT. This sequence encodes CASMVSGTGANTEAFF.

The V and J genes are TRBV6-5 and TRBJ1-5; TRBD1 matches at 7 bases. The ends lost 0 bases at V and 5 bases at J; junction bases unmatched: 4. The length of the CDR3 is 15 residues. From germline, CDR1 is MNHEY and CDR2 SVGAGI. The CDR3 region is CASSYSGGADQPQHF. In DNA form, the CDR3 reads TGTGCCAGCAGTTACTCAGGGGGCGCGGATCAGCCCCAGCATTTT.